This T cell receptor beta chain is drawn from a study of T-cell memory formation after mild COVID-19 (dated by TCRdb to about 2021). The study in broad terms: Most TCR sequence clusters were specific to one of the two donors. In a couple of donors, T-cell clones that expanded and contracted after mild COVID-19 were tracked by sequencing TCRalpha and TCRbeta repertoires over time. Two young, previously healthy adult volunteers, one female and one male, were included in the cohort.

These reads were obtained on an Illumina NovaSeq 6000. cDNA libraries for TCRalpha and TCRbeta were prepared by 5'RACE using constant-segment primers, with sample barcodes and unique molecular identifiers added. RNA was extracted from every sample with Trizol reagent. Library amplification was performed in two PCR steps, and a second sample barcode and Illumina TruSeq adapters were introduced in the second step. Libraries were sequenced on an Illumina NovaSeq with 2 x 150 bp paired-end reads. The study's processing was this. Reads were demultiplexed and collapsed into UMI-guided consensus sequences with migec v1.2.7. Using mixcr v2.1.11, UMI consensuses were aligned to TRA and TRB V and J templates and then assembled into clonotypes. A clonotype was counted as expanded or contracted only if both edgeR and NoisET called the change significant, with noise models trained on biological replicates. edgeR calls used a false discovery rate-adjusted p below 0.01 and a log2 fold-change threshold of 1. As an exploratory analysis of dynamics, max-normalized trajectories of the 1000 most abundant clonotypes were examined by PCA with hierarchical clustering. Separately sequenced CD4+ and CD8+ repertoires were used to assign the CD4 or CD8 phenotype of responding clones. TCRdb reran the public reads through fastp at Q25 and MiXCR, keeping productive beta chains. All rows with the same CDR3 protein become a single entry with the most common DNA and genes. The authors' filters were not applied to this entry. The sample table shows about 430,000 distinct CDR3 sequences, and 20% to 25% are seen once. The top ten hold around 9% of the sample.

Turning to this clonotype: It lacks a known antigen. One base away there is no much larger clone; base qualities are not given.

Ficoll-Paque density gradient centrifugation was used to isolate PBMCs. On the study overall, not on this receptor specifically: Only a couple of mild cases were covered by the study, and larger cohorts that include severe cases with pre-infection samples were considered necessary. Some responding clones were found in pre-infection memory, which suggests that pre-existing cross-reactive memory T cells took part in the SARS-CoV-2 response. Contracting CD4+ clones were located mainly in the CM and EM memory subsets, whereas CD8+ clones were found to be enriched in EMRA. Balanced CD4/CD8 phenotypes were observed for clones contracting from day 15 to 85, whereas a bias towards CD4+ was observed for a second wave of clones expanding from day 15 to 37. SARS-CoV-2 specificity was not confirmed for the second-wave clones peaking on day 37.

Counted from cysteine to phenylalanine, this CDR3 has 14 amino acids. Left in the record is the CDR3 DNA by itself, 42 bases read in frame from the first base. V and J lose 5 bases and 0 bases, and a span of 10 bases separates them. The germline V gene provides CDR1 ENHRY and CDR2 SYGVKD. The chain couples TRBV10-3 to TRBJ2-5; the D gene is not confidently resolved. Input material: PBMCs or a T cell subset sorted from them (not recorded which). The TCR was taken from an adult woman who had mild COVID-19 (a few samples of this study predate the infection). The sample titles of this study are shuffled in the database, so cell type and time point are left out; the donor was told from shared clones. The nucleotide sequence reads TGTGCCATCAGTTCCCACCGACACCAAGAGACCCAGTACTTC. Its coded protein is CAISSHRHQETQYF.